This T cell receptor beta chain was sequenced for a study of human T cells and chemical hapten exposure. Trimming removed 6 bases at V and 4 bases at J, with 13 bases between. Germline V lookup: CDR1 SQVTM, CDR2 ANQGSEA. The length of the CDR3 is 13 residues. The time point is: patch test 2, 6 weeks after DPC sensitization. The sample's treatment: therapeutic diphenylcyclopropenone sensitization with weekly scalp DPC. TCRdb passed the RACE reads through MiXCR, listing each CDR3 protein once. This repertoire shows under 100,000 distinct CDR3 sequences, roughly 11% found once; its top ten account for 2.5% to 4%.

This clonotype was obtained from a woman aged 40 to 50 with alopecia areata. Some clones in this sample may be carry-over from other donors' samples. The rearrangement links TRBV29-1 to TRBJ1-3; unclear D gene. Specimen: whole blood, collected in connection with sensitization to the hapten diphenylcyclopropenone (DPC). The CDR3 DNA reads TGCAGCGTCCCATCTGGGTCCGGAAACACCATATATTTT. It translates to CSVPSGSGNTIYF.